Presented here are 4 T cell receptor beta chains from one specimen sequenced in a study of PD-L1 blockade in urothelial cancer. TCRdb keeps only in-frame clones here, not all; method: immunoSEQ multiplex PCR. The data hold about 100,000 clones, with over 75% observed a single time. Sample: PBMCs, taken around atezolizumab (anti-PD-L1) treatment. The receptors come from a man aged 50 or older with urothelial cancer.

The chain employs TRBV5-1 and TRBJ2-3; TRBD1 matches at 8 bases. The V segment lost 5 bases and the J segment 6 bases; nucleotides outside the gene matches: 2. There are 12 residues in the CDR3. Germline CDR1 and CDR2: SGHRS and YFSETQ. This chain's CDR3 is CASSRTGDTQYF. The CDR3 DNA follows: TGCGCCAGCAGTAGGACAGGGGATACGCAGTATTTT. The variable domain in full, with the rest retrieved from reference TRBV5-1 and TRBJ2-3, is KAGVTQTPRYLIKTRGQQVTLSCSPISGHRSVSWYQQTPGQGLQFLFEYFSETQRNKGNFPGRFSGRQFSNSRSEMNVSTLELGDSALYLCASSRTGDTQYFGPGTRLTVL.

V is TRBV7-9 and J is TRBJ2-7, with TRBD2 matching over 9 bases. The CDR3 is 15 amino acids. CDR1 is SEHNR, CDR2 FQNEAQ, per germline (reference sequence). With 5 bases clipped from V and 3 bases from J, the junction kept 8 bases outside the gene matches. In DNA form, the CDR3 reads TGTGCCAGCAGCCCTAGGACTAGCGCCGGCTACGAGCAGTACTTC. Amino acids: CASSPRTSAGYEQYF.

The V gene is TRBV28, the J gene TRBJ2-7, with D possibly matching TRBD2 (6 bases). From germline, CDR1 is MDHEN and CDR2 SYDVKM. Trimming took off 0 bases at V and 9 bases at J, with 18 bases between the two ends. This CDR3 comprises 15 residues. CDR3 loop: CASSLWPRGGARQYF. DNA of the CDR3: TGTGCCAGCAGTTTATGGCCCCGTGGAGGGGCCAGGCAGTACTTC.

The CDR3 protein is CAAGLAGAYEQYF. The CDR3 DNA is TGTGCCGCAGGGCTAGCGGGAGCCTACGAGCAGTACTTC. V usage is TRBV27 and J usage is TRBJ2-7; 10 bases agree with TRBD2. Trimming removed 11 bases from V and 2 bases from J; junction bases left unmatched: 6. Germline CDR1 is MNHEY and CDR2 is SMNVEV (reference sequence). CDR3 length: 13 amino acids.